These T cell receptor beta chains were read from a single sample in a study of shared clonotypes between healthy human individuals. TCRdb's copy holds only in-frame clones and misses some; the assay was immunoSEQ multiplex PCR. The sample shows 2 million to 2.5 million clones, 85% to 95% of them seen only once. The specimen was naive CD4+ T cells from PBMCs. These receptors were obtained from a man in his late teens or twenties in good health. Some clones in this sample may be carry-over from other donors' samples. The CDR3 runs from the conserved cysteine through the conserved F or W. The order of the fields is clone size, D gene, V gene, J gene, CDR3 protein, CDR3 DNA. The D gene is left open where the match is weak. Size is stated for part of the rows, as once, few or many counts, or as a class when the clone is expanded.

clone size: .; D gene: TRBD2; V gene: TRBV7-2; J gene: TRBJ2-7; CDR3 protein: CASSSLAGGPNEQYF; CDR3 DNA: TGTGCCAGCAGCTCCTTAGCGGGAGGGCCGAACGAGCAGTACTTC
clone size: .; D gene: .; V gene: TRBV9; J gene: TRBJ2-3; CDR3 protein: CASSAGPGVTQYF; CDR3 DNA: TGTGCCAGCAGCGCCGGACCAGGGGTTACGCAGTATTTT
clone size: .; D gene: .; V gene: TRBV6-5; J gene: TRBJ2-1; CDR3 protein: CASSQGRNEQFF; CDR3 DNA: TGTGCCAGCAGTCAGGGAAGGAATGAGCAGTTCTTC
clone size: .; D gene: TRBD2; V gene: TRBV5-1; J gene: TRBJ2-2; CDR3 protein: CASSLGLAGKAGELFF; CDR3 DNA: TGCGCCAGCAGCTTGGGACTAGCGGGAAAAGCCGGGGAGCTGTTTTTT
clone size: .; D gene: .; V gene: TRBV27; J gene: TRBJ1-3; CDR3 protein: CASSSTGTRGPGNTIYF; CDR3 DNA: TGTGCCAGCAGTTCCACCGGGACAAGAGGACCTGGAAACACCATATATTTT
clone size: .; D gene: .; V gene: TRBV6-4; J gene: TRBJ1-3; CDR3 protein: CASSDSQARGANSGNTIYF; CDR3 DNA: TGTGCCAGCAGTGACTCACAGGCGCGGGGGGCAAACTCTGGAAACACCATATATTTT
clone size: .; D gene: .; V gene: TRBV29-1; J gene: TRBJ2-5; CDR3 protein: CSVDGKYQETQYF; CDR3 DNA: TGCAGCGTTGACGGAAAGTACCAAGAGACCCAGTACTTC
clone size: .; D gene: .; V gene: TRBV7-2; J gene: TRBJ2-1; CDR3 protein: CASSTWAPEQFF; CDR3 DNA: TGTGCCAGCAGCACCTGGGCCCCTGAGCAGTTCTTC
clone size: .; D gene: .; V gene: TRBV6-1; J gene: TRBJ2-3; CDR3 protein: CASSEYGDTQYF; CDR3 DNA: TGTGCCAGCAGTGAATATGGAGATACGCAGTATTTT
clone size: few; D gene: TRBD1; V gene: TRBV30; J gene: TRBJ1-5; CDR3 protein: CAWSSGDRKPQHF; CDR3 DNA: TGTGCCTGGAGCTCGGGGGACAGGAAGCCCCAGCATTTT
clone size: .; D gene: .; V gene: TRBV7-3; J gene: TRBJ2-7; CDR3 protein: CASSLRAGVDLHEQYF; CDR3 DNA: TGTGCCAGCAGCTTACGGGCAGGCGTCGACCTACACGAGCAGTACTTC
clone size: .; D gene: TRBD2; V gene: TRBV5-1; J gene: TRBJ2-2; CDR3 protein: CASSLSSGSSAGELFF; CDR3 DNA: TGCGCCAGCAGCTTATCTAGCGGGAGCTCCGCCGGGGAGCTGTTTTTT
clone size: once; D gene: TRBD2; V gene: TRBV5-1; J gene: TRBJ2-3; CDR3 protein: CASSFSGLAGVDTQYF; CDR3 DNA: TGCGCCAGCAGCTTCTCGGGCCTAGCGGGAGTAGATACGCAGTATTTT
clone size: .; D gene: TRBD2; V gene: TRBV7-6; J gene: TRBJ2-2; CDR3 protein: CASSLGLWLAVNTGELFF; CDR3 DNA: TGTGCCAGCAGCTTAGGTCTGTGGCTAGCGGTGAACACCGGGGAGCTGTTTTTT
clone size: .; D gene: .; V gene: TRBV7-2; J gene: TRBJ2-6; CDR3 protein: CASSGEGGANVLTF; CDR3 DNA: TGTGCCAGCAGCGGCGAGGGAGGGGCCAACGTCCTGACTTTC
clone size: .; D gene: .; V gene: TRBV11-2; J gene: TRBJ2-3; CDR3 protein: CASSLVRWTDTQYF; CDR3 DNA: TGTGCCAGCAGCCTAGTACGTTGGACAGATACGCAGTATTTT
clone size: .; D gene: .; V gene: TRBV10-3; J gene: TRBJ2-3; CDR3 protein: CAIAAAPDSTDTQYF; CDR3 DNA: TGTGCCATCGCGGCGGCCCCAGATAGCACAGATACGCAGTATTTT
clone size: few; D gene: .; V gene: TRBV30; J gene: TRBJ2-7; CDR3 protein: CAWSGGGPEQYF; CDR3 DNA: TGTGCCTGGAGTGGGGGAGGACCCGAGCAGTACTTC
clone size: .; D gene: TRBD2; V gene: TRBV27; J gene: TRBJ2-2; CDR3 protein: CASSSLPGLAGNGWTGELFF; CDR3 DNA: TGTGCCAGCAGTTCCCTCCCGGGACTAGCGGGGAATGGGTGGACCGGGGAGCTGTTTTTT
clone size: .; D gene: .; V gene: TRBV30; J gene: TRBJ2-5; CDR3 protein: CAWGRGQGETQYF; CDR3 DNA: TGTGCCTGGGGGCGGGGGCAGGGAGAGACCCAGTACTTC
clone size: .; D gene: TRBD2; V gene: TRBV7-3; J gene: TRBJ2-5; CDR3 protein: CASSLALAGVETQYF; CDR3 DNA: TGTGCCAGCAGCCTAGCGCTAGCGGGAGTGGAGACCCAGTACTTC
clone size: .; D gene: TRBD2; V gene: TRBV19; J gene: TRBJ2-1; CDR3 protein: CASSELAGSYNEQFF; CDR3 DNA: TGTGCCAGTAGTGAACTAGCGGGAAGCTACAATGAGCAGTTCTTC
clone size: .; D gene: TRBD2; V gene: TRBV29-1; J gene: TRBJ2-1; CDR3 protein: CSVASGRINEQFF; CDR3 DNA: TGCAGCGTAGCTAGCGGGAGGATCAATGAGCAGTTCTTC
clone size: .; D gene: .; V gene: TRBV5-6; J gene: TRBJ2-1; CDR3 protein: CASSLGRVPYNEQFF; CDR3 DNA: TGTGCCAGCAGCTTGGGGAGGGTACCCTACAATGAGCAGTTCTTC
clone size: .; D gene: TRBD1; V gene: TRBV2; J gene: TRBJ1-5; CDR3 protein: CASSLQGVNQPQHF; CDR3 DNA: TGTGCCAGCAGCCTACAGGGGGTCAATCAGCCCCAGCATTTT
clone size: .; D gene: .; V gene: TRBV28; J gene: TRBJ1-1; CDR3 protein: CAIQYGPSGAFF; CDR3 DNA: TGTGCCATCCAATATGGACCCTCGGGGGCTTTCTTT
clone size: .; D gene: .; V gene: TRBV5-4; J gene: TRBJ2-1; CDR3 protein: CASSSPLDEQFF; CDR3 DNA: TGTGCCAGCAGCTCCCCTTTGGATGAGCAGTTCTTC
clone size: .; D gene: .; V gene: TRBV9; J gene: TRBJ2-2; CDR3 protein: CASSVSSVRNTGELFF; CDR3 DNA: TGTGCCAGCAGCGTAAGTAGCGTGCGGAACACCGGGGAGCTGTTTTTT
clone size: .; D gene: TRBD2; V gene: TRBV9; J gene: TRBJ2-2; CDR3 protein: CASSVGVAGTTGELFF; CDR3 DNA: TGTGCCAGCAGCGTAGGAGTAGCGGGGACCACCGGGGAGCTGTTTTTT
clone size: .; D gene: .; V gene: TRBV19; J gene: TRBJ1-5; CDR3 protein: CASSIDGSNQPQHF; CDR3 DNA: TGTGCCAGTAGTATAGATGGTAGCAATCAGCCCCAGCATTTT
clone size: .; D gene: .; V gene: TRBV28; J gene: TRBJ1-1; CDR3 protein: CASTGGRRVTEAFF; CDR3 DNA: TGTGCCAGCACCGGGGGGCGGAGGGTCACTGAAGCTTTCTTT
clone size: .; D gene: TRBD2; V gene: TRBV4-3; J gene: TRBJ2-7; CDR3 protein: CASSQYGTSGATYEQYF; CDR3 DNA: TGCGCCAGCAGCCAATATGGGACTAGCGGGGCTACCTACGAGCAGTACTTC
clone size: .; D gene: TRBD1; V gene: TRBV29-1; J gene: TRBJ1-2; CDR3 protein: CSVLGQGDDYGYTF; CDR3 DNA: TGCAGCGTTCTGGGACAGGGAGACGACTATGGCTACACCTTC
clone size: .; D gene: .; V gene: TRBV6-1; J gene: TRBJ1-5; CDR3 protein: CASSEALRQTRNQPQHF; CDR3 DNA: TGTGCCAGCAGTGAAGCGCTTCGGCAGACCCGCAATCAGCCCCAGCATTTT
clone size: .; D gene: TRBD1; V gene: TRBV19; J gene: TRBJ1-1; CDR3 protein: CASRGTAGHYTEAFF; CDR3 DNA: TGTGCCAGTAGGGGGACAGCCGGACATTACACTGAAGCTTTCTTT
clone size: few; D gene: .; V gene: TRBV5-4; J gene: TRBJ1-1; CDR3 protein: CASSFDRWAEAFF; CDR3 DNA: TGTGCCAGCAGCTTTGACAGGTGGGCTGAAGCTTTCTTT
clone size: .; D gene: .; V gene: TRBV30; J gene: TRBJ2-7; CDR3 protein: CAWSPPYEQYF; CDR3 DNA: TGTGCCTGGAGTCCCCCCTACGAGCAGTACTTC
clone size: .; D gene: .; V gene: TRBV7-2; J gene: TRBJ2-1; CDR3 protein: CASSELLGGEQFF; CDR3 DNA: TGTGCCAGCAGCGAATTACTAGGGGGTGAGCAGTTCTTC
clone size: .; D gene: .; V gene: TRBV28; J gene: TRBJ2-5; CDR3 protein: CASTLGAQETQYF; CDR3 DNA: TGTGCCAGCACCCTGGGGGCCCAAGAGACCCAGTACTTC
clone size: once; D gene: TRBD2; V gene: TRBV7-3; J gene: TRBJ2-5; CDR3 protein: CASSPRGGRETQYF; CDR3 DNA: TGTGCCAGCAGCCCCCGGGGGGGGCGGGAGACCCAGTACTTC
clone size: .; D gene: TRBD1; V gene: TRBV5-4; J gene: TRBJ1-3; CDR3 protein: CASSSRGQGMNTIYF; CDR3 DNA: TGTGCCAGCAGCTCAAGGGGACAGGGGATGAACACCATATATTTT
clone size: .; D gene: .; V gene: TRBV6-1; J gene: TRBJ1-2; CDR3 protein: CASSESILTGYYGYTF; CDR3 DNA: TGTGCCAGCAGTGAATCTATACTGACAGGCTATTATGGCTACACCTTC
clone size: .; D gene: TRBD1; V gene: TRBV6-5; J gene: TRBJ1-1; CDR3 protein: CASSNRGLGSTEAFF; CDR3 DNA: TGTGCCAGCAGTAACAGGGGTCTGGGGAGCACTGAAGCTTTCTTT
clone size: .; D gene: .; V gene: TRBV5-1; J gene: TRBJ1-4; CDR3 protein: CASSTERGADEKLFF; CDR3 DNA: TGCGCCAGCAGCACAGAACGGGGCGCCGATGAAAAACTGTTTTTT
clone size: few; D gene: .; V gene: TRBV29-1; J gene: TRBJ1-5; CDR3 protein: CSVALDINQPQHF; CDR3 DNA: TGCAGCGTTGCGTTGGACATCAATCAGCCCCAGCATTTT
clone size: .; D gene: .; V gene: TRBV7-2; J gene: TRBJ1-2; CDR3 protein: CASSSAAGTYGYTF; CDR3 DNA: TGTGCCAGCAGCTCCGCGGCAGGGACATATGGCTACACCTTC
clone size: .; D gene: .; V gene: TRBV2; J gene: TRBJ1-2; CDR3 protein: CASRAIWDIYGYTF; CDR3 DNA: TGTGCCAGCAGAGCAATCTGGGACATCTATGGCTACACCTTC
clone size: .; D gene: .; V gene: TRBV2; J gene: TRBJ2-3; CDR3 protein: CASRTEGGVDTQYF; CDR3 DNA: TGTGCCAGCCGCACGGAGGGGGGAGTAGATACGCAGTATTTT
clone size: .; D gene: .; V gene: TRBV9; J gene: TRBJ2-5; CDR3 protein: CASSVQDGETQYF; CDR3 DNA: TGTGCCAGCAGCGTACAGGATGGGGAGACCCAGTACTTC
clone size: .; D gene: .; V gene: TRBV4-3; J gene: TRBJ2-7; CDR3 protein: CASSQDYTGNYEQYF; CDR3 DNA: TGCGCCAGCAGCCAAGATTATACAGGTAACTACGAGCAGTACTTC
clone size: once; D gene: .; V gene: TRBV10-3; J gene: TRBJ2-1; CDR3 protein: CAISELGDNEQFF; CDR3 DNA: TGTGCCATCAGTGAGCTAGGAGACAATGAGCAGTTCTTC
clone size: .; D gene: .; V gene: TRBV5-1; J gene: TRBJ2-5; CDR3 protein: CASSPGPPWETQYF; CDR3 DNA: TGCGCCAGCAGCCCGGGACCCCCTTGGGAGACCCAGTACTTC
clone size: .; D gene: .; V gene: TRBV7-9; J gene: TRBJ1-2; CDR3 protein: CASRPRDGANYGYTF; CDR3 DNA: TGTGCCAGCAGACCTCGGGACGGAGCGAACTATGGCTACACCTTC
clone size: .; D gene: .; V gene: TRBV9; J gene: TRBJ2-3; CDR3 protein: CASSVEGGGPDTQYF; CDR3 DNA: TGTGCCAGCAGCGTAGAAGGGGGAGGGCCAGATACGCAGTATTTT